This TCR beta chain was recovered during a study of T-cell reconstitution after alpha-beta-depleted transplantation in children. TCRbeta library construction was performed incorporating unique molecular identifiers. TCRdb called the PCR reads again in MiXCR, with one record for every CDR3 protein. The sample carries about 500,000 distinct CDR3 sequences, approximately 32% recorded once. In germline, CDR1 is SQVTM, CDR2 ANQGSEA. V shed 7 bases, J shed 6 bases, and the junction held 4 bases outside the gene matches. The CDR3 loop spans 12 amino acids. The source is a human donor who donated a stem cell graft to a child with aplastic anemia. This specimen was PBMCs from the stem cell graft donor, taken from the stem cell graft. The gene calls are TRBV29-1 and TRBJ2-2; TRBD2 matches at 8 bases. The CDR3 coding sequence is TGCAGCGCCGGACTAGCATCCGGGGAGCTGTTTTTT. It is translated as CSAGLASGELFF.